This T cell receptor (beta chain) was sequenced in a study of blood T cell repertoires in COVID-19. About the study: Acute and convalescent COVID-19 specimens originated in the United States, Italy and Spain. T cells, B-cell-depleted T cells, or PBMCs supplied cDNA or gDNA.

This clone was counted a few times. The V gene lost 6 bases and the J gene lost 7 bases, with 15 bases spanning the gap. Per the germline V gene, CDR1 is MNHEY and CDR2 is SVGAGI. The CDR3 spans 14 residues. As originally analysed: Quantification of nucleated cells was approximated via reference gene primer amplification. The method was immunoSEQ multiplex PCR; TCRdb's version includes in-frame clones alone and lacks a portion of them. That table is the source of V, J and clone size, and D and trimming were worked out from the DNA. Among 65,000 to 90,000 clones listed, 88% were seen once. This sequence joins TRBV6-5 and TRBJ2-2; D is possibly TRBD1 (5 bases). The sample taken for sequencing was peripheral blood. This TCR was sampled from a human donor in a cohort sampled during active COVID-19. CDR3 region: CASRSQRGGGELFF. CDR3 in DNA: TGTGCCAGCAGAAGTCAAAGGGGTGGCGGGGAGCTGTTTTTT.